These 23 T cell receptor beta chains were sequenced from one sample in a study of blood T cell repertoires in COVID-19. Generated by immunoSEQ multiplex PCR, the TCRdb table keeps only in-frame clones and is missing some. The sample includes 100,000 to 150,000 clones, around 89% of them seen just once. Sequenced: peripheral blood. These receptors all stem from a man in his 60s with COVID-19, enrolled during active disease.

The chain employs TRBV5-1 and TRBJ2-1, with 9 positions matching TRBD2. Unmatched junction bases numbered 6, after V lost 4 bases and J lost 4 bases. The CDR3 has 15 amino acids. Germline loops: CDR1 SGHRS, CDR2 YFSETQ. The CDR3 spells CASSQRGAEYNEQFF. The CDR3 bases are TGCGCCAGCAGCCAGCGGGGGGCTGAATACAATGAGCAGTTCTTC.

The chain has TRBV13 and TRBJ2-2, with TRBD1 matching 8 bases. V was pared by 5 bases and J by 4 bases, with 6 bases of the junction left unmatched. CDR1 and CDR2 from the germline V gene are PRHDT and FYEKMQ (reference sequence). CDR3 length equals 15 residues. CDR3 loop: CASSRDRGVTGELFF. CDR3 in DNA: TGTGCCAGCAGCCGCGACAGGGGCGTCACCGGGGAGCTGTTTTTT. Full variable domain (missing parts from reference TRBV13 and TRBJ2-2): AAGVIQSPRHLIKEKRETATLKCYPIPRHDTVYWYQQGPGQDPQFLISFYEKMQSDKGSIPDRFSAQQFSDYHSELNMSSLELGDSALYFCASSRDRGVTGELFFGEGSRLTVL.

This chain uses TRBV5-1 with TRBJ2-7, with a tentative D call TRBD2 (5 bases). Looked up from germline, CDR1 is SGHRS and CDR2 is YFSETQ. V was cut by 0 bases and J by 6 bases, with 10 bases left in between. This CDR3 comprises 13 residues. The CDR3 sequence is CASSLAMGSEQYF. In DNA, the CDR3 is TGCGCCAGCAGCTTGGCTATGGGGAGCGAGCAGTACTTC.

The chain couples TRBV28 to TRBJ1-2, with TRBD1 identical over 7 bases. The germline gives CDR1 MDHEN, CDR2 SYDVKM. J gave up 3 bases and V 6 bases, and 10 bases lay outside the gene matches. This CDR3 spans 15 amino acids. The CDR3 protein is CASRDQGGSYYGYTF. CDR3 DNA: TGTGCCAGCAGGGACCAGGGGGGATCGTACTATGGCTACACCTTC.

This sequence joins TRBV19 and TRBJ1-2; D is unresolved. Trimming took 5 bases from V and 7 from J, leaving 14 bases between them. CDR1 LNHDA and CDR2 SQIVND come from the germline V gene (reference sequence). The CDR3 contains 13 residues. Written as DNA, the CDR3 is TGTGCCAGTAGTCCCCGGGAAGCAAGTGGCTACACCTTC. Protein: CASSPREASGYTF.

This clone was detected a few times. This chain joins TRBV9 and TRBJ1-1; 7 nucleotides align to TRBD1. The CDR3 runs to 14 residues. From germline, CDR1 is SGDLS and CDR2 YYNGEE. The V segment lost 4 bases and the J segment 0 bases; nucleotides outside the gene matches: 3. The CDR3: CASSRQGLNTEAFF. DNA for the CDR3: TGTGCCAGCAGCAGACAGGGTTTGAACACTGAAGCTTTCTTT.

This clone has a handful of counts. The chain combines TRBV7-8 with TRBJ1-1; tentative D call: TRBD1 (6 bases). Germline V gene data show CDR1 as SGHVS and CDR2 as FQNEAQ. Trimming pared 6 bases from V and 0 bases from J, leaving 17 bases between. The CDR3 is 16 amino acids. CDR3 in amino acids: CASSSTRGVLNTEAFF. DNA of the CDR3: TGTGCCAGCAGTTCCACCAGGGGCGTCCTGAACACTGAAGCTTTCTTT. The variable domain in full, completed from reference TRBV7-8 and TRBJ1-1, reads GAGVSQSPRYKVAKRGQDVALRCDPISGHVSLFWYQQALGQGPEFLTYFQNEAQLDKSGLPSDRFFAERPEGSVSTLKIQRTQQEDSAVYLCASSSTRGVLNTEAFFGQGTRLTVV.

The genes are TRBV5-4 and TRBJ1-2; 9 bases line up with TRBD1. Germline CDR1 SGHNT, CDR2 YYREEE (reference sequence). The CDR3 is made up of 15 amino acids. The ends lost 5 bases at V and 1 base at J; junction bases unmatched: 6. The CDR3 protein is CASREGTGSNYGYTF. The CDR3 DNA follows: TGTGCCAGCAGGGAGGGGACAGGGAGTAACTATGGCTACACCTTC.

V and J are TRBV3-1 (or the pseudogene TRBV3-2) and TRBJ1-2; weak D call: TRBD1 (6 bases). V was clipped by 0 bases and J by 6 bases, with 17 bases between them. From germline, CDR1 is LGHDT and CDR2 YNNKEL (reference sequence). The CDR3 sequence is 16 residues long. The CDR3 coding sequence is TGTGCCAGCAGCCAAGATAGTAAGGGGGTTTTTAATGGCTACACCTTC. This codes for CASSQDSKGVFNGYTF.

This clone came up once. This chain links TRBV14 with TRBJ2-3; 8 nucleotides align to TRBD1. The germline CDR1 and CDR2 sequences are SGHDN and FVKESK. The J segment lost 5 bases and the V segment lost 6 bases, leaving 13 bases of the junction unmatched. The CDR3 runs to 16 residues. Here the CDR3 reads CASRLDRVVREDTQYF. The CDR3 region has the DNA TGTGCCAGCAGACTGGACAGGGTTGTTCGCGAAGATACGCAGTATTTT. The full variable domain, completed using reference TRBV14 and TRBJ2-3, is EAGVTQFPSHSVIEKGQTVTLRCDPISGHDNLYWYRRVMGKEIKFLLHFVKESKQDESGMPNNRFLAERTGGTYSTLKVQPAELEDSGVYFCASRLDRVVREDTQYFGPGTRLTVL.

The rearrangement uses TRBV4-1 and TRBJ1-2; 9 nucleotides align to TRBD1. Germline V gene lookup returns CDR1 MGHRA and CDR2 YSYEKL. CDR3 length equals 17 residues. V trimming: 0 bases; J trimming: 6 bases; junction bases outside the gene matches: 11. CDR3 region: CASSQDIWDRAADGYTF. Here the CDR3 DNA reads TGCGCCAGCAGCCAAGATATTTGGGACAGGGCGGCCGATGGCTACACCTTC.

This rearrangement joins TRBV6-6 to TRBJ1-2; 7 bases match TRBD1. Trimming cost V 7 bases and J 9 bases; bases outside gene matches: 20. CDR3 length: 16 amino acids. Germline CDR1 MNHNY, CDR2 SVGAGI (reference sequence). The DNA of the CDR3 is TGTGCCAGCACCCTCTACTCCGGGACAGCGGATTTTAGCTACACCTTC. Its translation: CASTLYSGTADFSYTF.

The chain joins TRBV5-1 to TRBJ1-3, with D possibly being TRBD1 (6 bases). This CDR3 is 17 amino acids long. The germline V and J ends were trimmed by 1 base and 4 bases, with 18 bases remaining between them. Germline lookup yields CDR1 SGHRS and CDR2 YFSETQ. The CDR3 DNA sequence: TGCGCCAGCAGCTTGAGCACAGGGTCGGGACCAGGAAACACCATATATTTT. Amino acids: CASSLSTGSGPGNTIYF.

This rearrangement joins TRBV2 to TRBJ1-6; 8 nucleotides agree with TRBD1. V gave up 6 bases and J gave up 2 bases; unmatched junction bases: 3. Germline V gene data show CDR1 as SNHLY and CDR2 as FYNNEI. The CDR3 has 15 residues. DNA for the CDR3: TGTGCCAGCAGAACAGGGGGGACCTATAATTCACCCCTCCACTTT. It encodes CASRTGGTYNSPLHF.

The chain combines TRBV29-1 with TRBJ1-1, with 10 positions matching TRBD1. This CDR3 region has 16 residues. J gave up 0 bases and V 4 bases, and 8 bases lay outside the gene matches. CDR1 is SQVTM, CDR2 ANQGSEA, per germline. The CDR3 DNA is TGCAGCGTTGTGACGTGGACAGGGGGTTTGAACACTGAAGCTTTCTTT. Protein product: CSVVTWTGGLNTEAFF.

The gene calls are TRBV2 and TRBJ1-1; TRBD1 aligns across 7 bases. This CDR3 has 13 residues. Trimming at V came to 10 bases and at J to 1 base, leaving 6 bases not matched to a gene. Germline-derived CDR1 and CDR2 are SNHLY and FYNNEI. The CDR3 here is CAISGQRNTEAFF. The CDR3 coding sequence is TGTGCCATTTCGGGACAGCGGAACACTGAAGCTTTCTTT.

This chain connects TRBV11-2 to TRBJ1-2, with 8 bases lining up with TRBD1. Germline-derived CDR1 and CDR2 are SGHAT and FQNNGV. The length of the CDR3 is 14 residues. Trimming at V came to 1 base and at J to 6 bases, leaving 4 bases not matched to a gene. CDR3 bases: TGTGCCAGCAGCTTAGCTGGACAGGGCCATGGCTACACCTTC. Its protein is CASSLAGQGHGYTF.

The V gene is TRBV30, the J gene TRBJ1-1, with D perhaps TRBD1 (6 bases). Germline CDR1 and CDR2: GTSNPN and SVGIG (reference sequence). CDR3 length: 13 amino acids. V lost 6 bases and J 0 bases, leaving 11 bases between the germline ends. The CDR3 region has the DNA TGTGCCTGTACAGGGTTTTTGAACACTGAAGCTTTCTTT. Translated: CACTGFLNTEAFF.

The rearrangement links TRBV7-2 to TRBJ1-2, with a tentative D call TRBD1 (6 bases). V lost 6 bases and J lost 0, with 11 bases in between. Germline V gene data show CDR1 as SGHTA and CDR2 as FQGNSA. The CDR3 contains 14 residues. The CDR3 sequence: CASRRQAPNYGYTF. The DNA for the CDR3 is TGTGCCAGCAGGCGACAGGCTCCTAACTATGGCTACACCTTC.

This chain connects TRBV9 to TRBJ1-1, with D possibly being TRBD1 (5 bases). Germline values: CDR1 SGDLS, CDR2 YYNGEE. The CDR3 consists of 15 residues. Trimming removed 3 bases at V and 5 bases at J, with 17 bases between. CDR3 nucleotide sequence: TGTGCCAGCAGCGACTTAAGCGGGGGGAATACTGAAGCTTTCTTT. This encodes CASSDLSGGNTEAFF.

CDR3 coding DNA: TGTGCCAGCAGTGATGATGAGACAGGGTTCCAGCCCCAGCATTTT. Translation: CASSDDETGFQPQHF. V and J are TRBV2 and TRBJ1-5, with 7 positions matching TRBD1. The CDR3 is made up of 15 amino acids. V lost 3 bases and J lost 7; bases outside the gene matches: 9. In germline, CDR1 is SNHLY, CDR2 FYNNEI.

This clone appeared a single time. The rearrangement joins TRBV3-1 (or the pseudogene TRBV3-2) to TRBJ1-4; tentatively, D is TRBD1 (5 bases). From germline, CDR1 is LGHDT and CDR2 YNNKEL (reference sequence). V gave up 4 bases and J gave up 7 bases, with 16 bases separating them. This CDR3 has 15 amino acids. CDR3 in amino acids: CASSPPGGGGEKLFF. CDR3 sequence (DNA): TGTGCCAGCAGCCCTCCTGGCGGGGGAGGTGAAAAACTGTTTTTT.

This clone was observed a few times. The J gene is TRBJ2-3, the V gene TRBV9; TRBD2 matches 13 bases. Trimming removed 4 bases from V and 2 bases from J; junction bases left unmatched: 7. CDR1 and CDR2 from the germline V gene are SGDLS and YYNGEE. The length of the CDR3 is 17 residues. CDR3 in amino acids: CASSPGLAGSATDTQYF. The CDR3 nucleotides read TGTGCCAGCAGCCCGGGACTAGCGGGGTCGGCCACAGATACGCAGTATTTT.